This TCR beta chain was retrieved from a study of cytomegalovirus exposure and HLA in healthy donors. PCR involved 60 Vbeta and 13 Jbeta primers. TCRdb's table, derived via immunoSEQ multiplex PCR, lists solely in-frame clones and lacks some. The sample has some 200,000 clones, over 60% seen once. Although they were nominally healthy when sampled, donors likely had unrecorded immune exposures. Germline V gene lookup returns CDR1 LGHNA and CDR2 YSLEER. Between the trimmed V and J ends, which lost 1 base and 10 bases, there was a span of 11 bases. CDR3 size: 14 residues. The sample taken for sequencing was PBMCs. This TCR was recovered from a man between 40 and 49 years old in good health and CMV-seronegative. This sequence joins TRBV4-3 and TRBJ1-6; D unclear. Written as DNA, the CDR3 is TGCGCCAGCAGCCAAGGCGGGAGAAGATCACCCCTCCACTTT. Its translation: CASSQGGRRSPLHF.